This is a list of T cell receptor beta chains from one sample in a study of graft-versus-host responses after intestinal transplantation. For these receptors, no antigen is known. The assay was immunoSEQ multiplex PCR, and TCRdb's table has in-frame clones only and misses some. Found here are tens of thousands of clones, roughly 94% of them singletons; the top ten hold around 0.53%. The sequencing used unstimulated CD8+ T cells sorted from spleen or lymph node cells, collected before intestinal transplant. The receptors were sampled from a human donor who received an intestinal transplant. The CDR3 runs from the conserved cysteine through the conserved F or W.

cdr3_length: 12
v_call: TRBV7-9
cdr3_aa: CASSPDHNEQFF

cdr3_length: 18
v_call: TRBV4-2
cdr3_aa: CASSQKLRTSGSSYEQYF

cdr3_length: 14
v_call: TRBV27
cdr3_aa: CASSRTEEGQPQHF

cdr3_length: 15
v_call: TRBV30
cdr3_aa: CAWSEAGLAGDEQFF

cdr3_length: 13
v_call: TRBV4-1
cdr3_aa: CASSLGGNTEAFF

cdr3_length: 16
v_call: TRBV6-6
cdr3_aa: CASSIDRFNYNYGYTF

cdr3_length: 15
v_call: TRBV6-5
cdr3_aa: CASRPTGTSGYEQFF

cdr3_length: 15
v_call: TRBV4-1
cdr3_aa: CASSGTSGRADEQFF

cdr3_length: 14
v_call: TRBV29-1
cdr3_aa: CSVNGQGINNEQFF

cdr3_length: 12
v_call: TRBV5-4
cdr3_aa: CASSQGSGGYTF

cdr3_length: 13
v_call: TRBV27
cdr3_aa: CASSLETGYEQYF

cdr3_length: 14
v_call: TRBV7-3
cdr3_aa: CASSPLLLADTQYF

cdr3_length: 15
v_call: TRBV4-1
cdr3_aa: CASSQVGEANNEQFF

cdr3_length: 11
v_call: TRBV14
cdr3_aa: CASSQGNEQFF

cdr3_length: 12
v_call: TRBV2
cdr3_aa: CASNRVGETQYF

cdr3_length: 16
v_call: TRBV27
cdr3_aa: CASSPLLTGNTDTQYF

cdr3_length: 15
v_call: TRBV6-6
cdr3_aa: CASSYTAGVQETQYF

cdr3_length: 11
v_call: TRBV20-1
cdr3_aa: CSARDSPEQYF

cdr3_length: 17
v_call: TRBV2
cdr3_aa: CASSKGQDRLYNQPQHF

cdr3_length: 15
v_call: TRBV7-9
cdr3_aa: CASSPLWSGADGYTF

cdr3_length: 13
v_call: TRBV7-9
cdr3_aa: CASSHDSDYGYTF

cdr3_length: 14
v_call: TRBV15
cdr3_aa: CATSSGGGSYEQYF

cdr3_length: 15
v_call: TRBV23-1
cdr3_aa: CASSHPGQGCTEAFF

cdr3_length: 13
v_call: TRBV28
cdr3_aa: CASSFPGMETQYF

cdr3_length: 11
v_call: TRBV19
cdr3_aa: CASGTGSYAFF

cdr3_length: 14
v_call: TRBV5-1
cdr3_aa: CASNLAGDLTEAFF

cdr3_length: 17
v_call: TRBV5-1
cdr3_aa: CASSLEQGLRSSYEQYF

cdr3_length: 14
v_call: TRBV7-2
cdr3_aa: CASSPPNRDFEAFF

cdr3_length: 17
v_call: TRBV12-1
cdr3_aa: CASSFAPGTSDTDTQYF

cdr3_length: 13
v_call: TRBV6-1
cdr3_aa: CASSVYRGEEQYF